These 18 T cell receptor beta chains came from one sample sequenced in a study of OX40 agonist ivuxolimab in advanced cancers. Assay: immunoSEQ multiplex PCR; the TCRdb copy retains only in-frame clones and omits some. The sample comprises about 40,000 clones, 70% to 90% of which are singletons, and around 16% rests with the top ten. Sample: CD4+ or CD8+ T cells sorted from blood, taken in a trial of the OX40 agonist ivuxolimab. The receptors shown here come from an adult with an advanced solid tumor such as melanoma, head and neck, liver or kidney cancer.

In this sample, this clone turned up a few times. V and J are TRBV21-1 and TRBJ2-6; the table's TRBD1 call for D was not verified on the DNA. TRBV21-1 is a listed pseudogene. The CDR3 is made up of 17 amino acids. The CDR3 is CASSRDSSFSGANVLTF. For the CDR3, the DNA is TGTGCCAGCAGCAGGGACAGCTCTTTTTCTGGGGCCAACGTCCTGACTTTC.

V and J are TRBV27 and TRBJ2-4; 11 positions match TRBD2. The germline CDR1 and CDR2 sequences are MNHEY and SMNVEV (reference sequence). CDR3 length: 14 amino acids. J lost 8 bases, V lost 0 bases, and 0 bases had no gene match. The CDR3: CASSLSTSGDIQYF. The CDR3 DNA is TGTGCCAGCAGTTTATCGACTAGCGGGGACATTCAGTACTTC.

The chain links TRBV7-8 to TRBJ2-5; 10 positions match TRBD1. The CDR3 sequence is 19 residues long. The J segment lost 5 bases and the V segment lost 5 bases, leaving 20 bases of the junction unmatched. Per germline, CDR1 SGHVS and CDR2 FQNEAQ. DNA of the CDR3: TGTGCCAGCAGCCCACTATTAATTCTCCGGGACAGGGGAGACGAGACCCAGTACTTC. Protein sequence: CASSPLLILRDRGDETQYF.

This rearrangement joins TRBV7-9 to TRBJ2-7, with no clear D. Germline loops: CDR1 SEHNR, CDR2 FQNEAQ (reference sequence). V was clipped by 5 bases and J by 3 bases, with 20 bases between them. The CDR3 contains 16 residues. The CDR3 region is CASSPVRNRGDYEQYF. The CDR3 region has the DNA TGTGCCAGCAGCCCTGTGAGAAACAGAGGAGACTACGAGCAGTACTTC.

The chain couples TRBV5-4 to TRBJ2-3; the D gene is possibly TRBD1 (5 bases). The CDR3 spans 15 residues. Trimming stripped 0 bases from V and 2 bases from J, with 10 bases between. In germline, CDR1 is SGHNT, CDR2 YYREEE (reference sequence). The CDR3 here is CASSLEQGNTDTQYF. For the CDR3, the DNA is TGTGCCAGCAGCTTGGAGCAGGGAAACACAGATACGCAGTATTTT.

The V gene is TRBV6-4, the J gene TRBJ1-6; D unresolved. Germline V gives CDR1 MRHNA, CDR2 SNTAGT. V lost 0 bases and J 9 bases, leaving 9 bases between the germline ends. The CDR3 is made up of 14 amino acids. The CDR3 sequence: CASSDSEGGSPLHF. The CDR3 coding sequence is TGTGCCAGCAGTGACTCGGAGGGAGGTTCACCCCTCCACTTT.

CDR3 DNA: TGTGCCAGCAGCTTAACAGGAGATGGCTACACCTTC. It specifies CASSLTGDGYTF. The V call is TRBV7-9, the J call TRBJ1-2; a possible D gene is TRBD1 (5 bases). Between the trimmed V and J ends, which lost 2 bases and 6 bases, there was a span of 7 bases. The germline gives CDR1 SEHNR, CDR2 FQNEAQ (reference sequence). This CDR3 is built from 12 residues. Variable domain in full (rest from reference TRBV7-9 and TRBJ1-2): DTGVSQNPRHKITKRGQNVTFRCDPISEHNRLYWYRQTLGQGPEFLTYFQNEAQLEKSRLLSDRFSAERPKGSFSTLEIQRTEQGDSAMYLCASSLTGDGYTFGSGTRLTVV.

This chain uses TRBV6-5 with TRBJ1-5, with 7 nucleotides matching TRBD1. Germline trimming cut 0 bases from V and 5 bases from J; bases unmatched to any gene: 4. The CDR3 is 15 residues long. Germline assignment: CDR1 MNHEY and CDR2 SVGAGI. CDR3 bases: TGTGCCAGCAGTTACTCATGGCAGGGGGATCAGCCCCAGCATTTT. This sequence encodes CASSYSWQGDQPQHF.

The chain has TRBV7-9 and TRBJ1-2; D is undetermined. This CDR3 region has 15 residues. Between the trimmed V and J ends, which lost 1 base and 0 bases, there was a span of 9 bases. Germline V gives CDR1 SEHNR, CDR2 FQNEAQ (reference sequence). The CDR3 DNA sequence: TGTGCCAGCAGCTTAGTGCAGTTGGCTAACTATGGCTACACCTTC. Translation: CASSLVQLANYGYTF.

The rearrangement links TRBV5-6 to TRBJ1-4; no definite D call. V gave up 1 base and J gave up 7 bases, with 14 bases separating them. Looked up from germline, CDR1 is SGHDT and CDR2 is YYEEEE. The CDR3 is 15 residues long. The CDR3 DNA follows: TGTGCCAGCAGCTTGATAGGCAGTGGAGCTGAAAAACTGTTTTTT. This encodes CASSLIGSGAEKLFF.

This clone came up once. The rearrangement links TRBV9 to TRBJ2-7, with 7 bases matching TRBD1. V gave up 2 bases and J gave up 4 bases; unmatched junction bases: 9. This CDR3 has 15 amino acids. From germline, CDR1 is SGDLS and CDR2 YYNGEE. CDR3 nucleotides: TGTGCCAGCAGCGTCGATGGGAACAGGGGTTACGAGCAGTACTTC. Protein sequence: CASSVDGNRGYEQYF.

The count of this clone is one. This chain connects TRBV5-6 to TRBJ1-1, with unresolved D. Germline CDR1 is SGHDT and CDR2 is YYEEEE. The germline V and J ends were trimmed by 0 bases and 2 bases, with 5 bases remaining between them. The CDR3 runs 13 residues. The CDR3 is CASSLEVNTEAFF. The CDR3 coding sequence is TGTGCCAGCAGCTTGGAGGTTAACACTGAAGCTTTCTTT.

The chain links TRBV6-1 to TRBJ1-1; weak D call: TRBD1 (5 bases). Trimming pared 1 base from V and 10 bases from J, leaving 19 bases between. There are 15 residues in the CDR3. Germline CDR1 reads MNHNS; CDR2 reads SASEGT. CDR3 DNA: TGTGCCAGCAGTGAAGGGTCGGACATTGAGTCAACAGCTTTCTTT. As protein: CASSEGSDIESTAFF.

The chain couples TRBV20-1 to TRBJ1-1; D is unclear. Germline V gene sequence: CDR1 DFQATT, CDR2 SNEGSKA (reference sequence). V lost 5 bases to trimming and J lost 11 bases, with 6 bases between them. The CDR3 totals 8 residues. The CDR3 DNA is TGCAGTGCTGGTGGGGCTTTCTTT. This translates into CSAGGAFF.

The chain couples TRBV5-8 to TRBJ2-3, with 8 bases that match TRBD2. The V gene's germline CDR1 is SGHTS and CDR2 YDEGEE. The CDR3 runs to 15 residues. V was clipped by 0 bases and J by 3 bases; unmatched bases: 3. For the CDR3, the DNA is TGTGCCAGCAGCTTGGGGTCGGGGGGGACAGATACGCAGTATTTT. Protein sequence: CASSLGSGGTDTQYF.

The V and J genes are TRBV15 and TRBJ2-2, with 12 positions matching TRBD1. The CDR3 has 17 amino acids. The J segment lost 7 bases and the V segment lost 5 bases, leaving 11 bases of the junction unmatched. Germline CDR1 is LNHNV and CDR2 is YYDKDF (reference sequence). CDR3 loop: CATSPRDRGRLSGELFF. The CDR3 DNA reads TGTGCCACCAGCCCAAGGGACAGGGGGCGCCTAAGCGGGGAGCTGTTTTTT. The full variable domain, completed using reference TRBV15 and TRBJ2-2, is DAMVIQNPRYQVTQFGKPVTLSCSQTLNHNVMYWYQQKSSQAPKLLFHYYDKDFNNEADTPDNFQSRRPNTSFCFLDIRSPGLGDTAMYLCATSPRDRGRLSGELFFGEGSRLTVL.

This sequence joins TRBV9 and TRBJ2-5; possibly TRBD1 for D (6 bases). Germline-derived CDR1 and CDR2 are SGDLS and YYNGEE. The CDR3 has 15 residues. V was clipped by 0 bases and J by 3 bases, with 12 bases between them. The CDR3 sequence: CASSVEGGTEETQYF. Written as DNA, the CDR3 is TGTGCCAGCAGCGTAGAAGGGGGAACGGAAGAGACCCAGTACTTC.

The chain combines TRBV4-3 with TRBJ1-2; D is possibly TRBD1 (6 bases). Trimming removed 0 bases from V and 3 bases from J, with 14 bases in between. The CDR3 loop spans 16 amino acids. In germline, CDR1 is LGHNA, CDR2 YSLEER. Here the CDR3 DNA reads TGCGCCAGCAGCCAAGAATTTTTGGACAGCGACTATGGCTACACCTTC. This gives the protein CASSQEFLDSDYGYTF.